These T cell receptor beta chains were read from a single sample in a study of shared clonotypes between healthy human individuals. Clones were sequenced by immunoSEQ multiplex PCR, and TCRdb holds only the in-frame ones, with some missing. The repertoire consists of roughly 2,300,000 clones, with about nine tenths occurring once and the leading ten covering about 0.41%. Sequences were obtained from naive CD4+ T cells from PBMCs. These receptors all come from a man between 18 and 35 years old in good health. Some clones in this sample may be carry-over from other donors' samples. The CDR3 runs from the conserved cysteine through the conserved F or W. A D gene is named only where the DNA matches it firmly. The size field is filled for only some rows; it gives once, few, many or a size class.

D: .; V: TRBV7-3; J: TRBJ2-1; size: .; CDR3: CASGDGPYNEQFF; DNA: TGTGCCAGCGGGGACGGACCCTACAATGAGCAGTTCTTC
D: .; V: TRBV6-6; J: TRBJ1-5; size: .; CDR3: CASLAGGGSNQPQHF; DNA: TGTGCCAGCCTGGCGGGAGGGGGGAGCAATCAGCCCCAGCATTTT
D: TRBD2; V: TRBV5-4; J: TRBJ2-1; size: .; CDR3: CASSSLGTSGRNEQFF; DNA: TGTGCCAGCAGCTCGCTCGGGACTAGCGGAAGAAATGAGCAGTTCTTC
D: .; V: TRBV30; J: TRBJ2-3; size: .; CDR3: CAWREEWTQYF; DNA: TGTGCCTGGAGAGAGGAGTGGACGCAGTATTTT
D: TRBD2; V: TRBV28; J: TRBJ2-3; size: .; CDR3: CASSSPIAGRPDTQYF; DNA: TGTGCCAGCAGTTCCCCGATAGCGGGACGTCCCGATACGCAGTATTTT
D: .; V: TRBV21-1; J: TRBJ2-2; size: .; CDR3: CASSKSLADTGELFF; DNA: TGTGCCAGCAGCAAATCACTAGCCGACACCGGGGAGCTGTTTTTT
D: TRBD2; V: TRBV9; J: TRBJ2-3; size: .; CDR3: CASSETLGLAGESTDTQYF; DNA: TGTGCCAGCAGCGAAACCCTGGGGCTAGCGGGAGAGAGCACAGATACGCAGTATTTT
D: .; V: TRBV14; J: TRBJ1-5; size: few; CDR3: CASSQDRRGYSNQPQHF; DNA: TGTGCCAGCAGCCAAGATCGAAGGGGATATAGCAATCAGCCCCAGCATTTT
D: TRBD1; V: TRBV28; J: TRBJ2-7; size: .; CDR3: CASSGGQGPYEQYF; DNA: TGTGCCAGCAGTGGGGGACAGGGGCCCTACGAGCAGTACTTC
D: .; V: TRBV10-2; J: TRBJ1-5; size: few; CDR3: CASSDAGWSNQPQHF; DNA: TGCGCCAGCAGTGATGCAGGGTGGAGCAATCAGCCCCAGCATTTT
D: .; V: TRBV5-1; J: TRBJ1-2; size: .; CDR3: CASSTTTSYGYTF; DNA: TGCGCCAGCAGCACGACGACGTCCTATGGCTACACCTTC
D: .; V: TRBV18; J: TRBJ1-5; size: few; CDR3: CASSLGGGQPQHF; DNA: TGTGCCAGCTCACTGGGTGGCGGACAGCCCCAGCATTTT
D: TRBD2; V: TRBV5-1; J: TRBJ2-7; size: .; CDR3: CASSSTGGGEQYF; DNA: TGCGCCAGCAGCTCCACGGGGGGGGGCGAGCAGTACTTC
D: TRBD1; V: TRBV30; J: TRBJ1-1; size: .; CDR3: CAWTNGQGKMNTEAFF; DNA: TGTGCCTGGACCAACGGACAGGGGAAGATGAACACTGAAGCTTTCTTT
D: .; V: TRBV28; J: TRBJ1-3; size: .; CDR3: CASSFRRLSGNTIYF; DNA: TGTGCCAGCAGTTTTCGACGGCTCTCTGGAAACACCATATATTTT
D: .; V: TRBV6-1; J: TRBJ1-4; size: .; CDR3: CASSVDATGEEKLFF; DNA: TGTGCCAGCAGTGTAGATGCCACAGGAGAGGAAAAACTGTTTTTT
D: .; V: TRBV10-3; J: TRBJ1-1; size: .; CDR3: CAISDPRRNTEAFF; DNA: TGTGCCATCAGTGACCCTAGGAGGAACACTGAAGCTTTCTTT
D: .; V: TRBV11-2; J: TRBJ2-7; size: .; CDR3: CASSLDRSGEQYF; DNA: TGTGCCAGCAGCTTAGATCGGTCAGGGGAGCAGTACTTC
D: .; V: TRBV11-2; J: TRBJ2-7; size: .; CDR3: CASSYLYYEQYF; DNA: TGTGCCAGCAGCTACCTCTACTACGAGCAGTACTTC
D: .; V: TRBV9; J: TRBJ1-1; size: .; CDR3: CASGLGRNTEAFF; DNA: TGTGCCAGTGGGTTAGGGAGGAACACTGAAGCTTTCTTT
D: .; V: TRBV7-9; J: TRBJ1-1; size: few; CDR3: CASSLLPRVGSEAFF; DNA: TGTGCCAGCAGCTTATTGCCCAGGGTAGGCTCTGAAGCTTTCTTT
D: .; V: TRBV14; J: TRBJ2-5; size: .; CDR3: CASSQDALTPQYF; DNA: TGTGCCAGCAGCCAAGATGCCCTAACTCCCCAGTACTTC
D: .; V: TRBV11-2; J: TRBJ2-2; size: .; CDR3: CASSLGDRTGELFF; DNA: TGTGCCAGCAGCCTTGGGGACCGCACCGGGGAGCTGTTTTTT
D: .; V: TRBV19; J: TRBJ1-1; size: .; CDR3: CASSRDRYEAFF; DNA: TGTGCCAGTAGCCGCGACAGATACGAAGCTTTCTTT
D: .; V: TRBV18; J: TRBJ2-1; size: .; CDR3: CASSPPAYNEQFF; DNA: TGTGCCAGCTCACCCCCGGCGTACAATGAGCAGTTCTTC
D: .; V: TRBV5-5; J: TRBJ1-5; size: .; CDR3: CASSAWGQPQHF; DNA: TGTGCCAGCAGCGCATGGGGTCAGCCCCAGCATTTT
D: .; V: TRBV7-9; J: TRBJ1-1; size: .; CDR3: CASSRTGGPYTEAFF; DNA: TGTGCCAGCAGCCGGACGGGGGGGCCGTACACTGAAGCTTTCTTT
D: .; V: TRBV5-4; J: TRBJ2-1; size: .; CDR3: CASSLVGRGTGNEQFF; DNA: TGTGCCAGCAGCTTGGTCGGACGGGGTACGGGCAATGAGCAGTTCTTC
D: .; V: TRBV4-1; J: TRBJ2-5; size: .; CDR3: CASSQSASSVGETQYF; DNA: TGCGCCAGCAGCCAGTCAGCCTCTAGCGTGGGAGAGACCCAGTACTTC